Each of the 14 T cell receptor beta chains below was sequenced from the same sample in a study of technical replicates of blood from several donors. Sequencing was performed with immunoSEQ multiplex PCR; in TCRdb, only in-frame clones are kept and a portion is missing. The table shows approximately 78,000 clones, with nearly 97% occurring only once. The sequenced sample consisted of T cells isolated from PBMCs. The receptors derive from a human donor in good health.

The chain links TRBV19 to TRBJ1-1; D might be TRBD1 (5 bases). Trimming shortened V by 1 base and J by 0 bases, and 9 bases separated the two germline ends. There are 15 residues in the CDR3. In germline, CDR1 is LNHDA, CDR2 SQIVND (reference sequence). CDR3 protein: CASSIGWTLNTEAFF. The CDR3 nucleotides are TGTGCCAGTAGTATAGGGTGGACACTGAACACTGAAGCTTTCTTT.

V gene TRBV6-1 combines with J gene TRBJ2-1; 8 bases align to TRBD2. The CDR3 covers 13 residues. CDR1 and CDR2 (germline): MNHNS, SASEGT. The J segment lost 15 bases and the V segment lost 1 base, leaving 8 bases of the junction unmatched. CDR3 region: CASSEDRAGVGFF. The CDR3 bases are TGTGCCAGCAGTGAAGACCGAGCGGGAGTGGGGTTCTTC.

The chain is built from TRBV6-1 and TRBJ1-2; the D gene is possibly TRBD1 (6 bases). Per the germline V gene, CDR1 is MNHNS and CDR2 is SASEGT. CDR3 length: 12 amino acids. The ends were cut back, 8 bases at V and 4 bases at J, with 11 bases in the middle. DNA of the CDR3: TGTGCCAGCGGACAGTTGCTCTATGGCTACACCTTC. Its translation: CASGQLLYGYTF.

The gene calls are TRBV7-6 and TRBJ2-1; a weak D match, TRBD2 (6 bases). The V and J ends lost 0 bases and 1 base respectively, with 13 bases between them. The CDR3 runs to 17 residues. CDR1 SGHVS and CDR2 FNYEAQ come from the germline V gene. CDR3 DNA: TGTGCCAGCAGCTTAGCAGGGGAGGTGAGGTCCTACAATGAGCAGTTCTTC. Amino acids: CASSLAGEVRSYNEQFF.

V and J are TRBV4-2 and TRBJ2-7; 8 bases are shared with TRBD2. The CDR3 length is 16 residues. V lost 0 bases and J lost 6; bases outside the gene matches: 10. Germline V CDR1 and CDR2: LGHNA, YNFKEQ. As DNA, the CDR3 is TGTGCCAGCAGCCAAGACAGCCGGGGGGGGAGGCGCGAGCAGTACTTC. It encodes CASSQDSRGGRREQYF.

This clone was observed a handful of times. V is TRBV21-1 and J is TRBJ2-1; no DNA check was done on the table's D call, TRBD1. TRBV21-1 constitutes a pseudogene. This CDR3 has 14 residues. In DNA, the CDR3 is TGTGCCAGCAGCTCTCATATTGGACAGCTTGAGCAGTTCTTC. Its translation is CASSSHIGQLEQFF.

This chain joins TRBV12-5 and TRBJ2-3; 9 positions match TRBD2. V lost 6 bases, J lost 0 bases, and 4 bases stayed unmatched. This CDR3 comprises 15 residues. Germline V gene data show CDR1 as LGHNT and CDR2 as FRNRAP. The CDR3 DNA follows: TGTGCTAGTGGGGCGGGGGGGTTTAGCACAGATACGCAGTATTTT. It codes for CASGAGGFSTDTQYF.

The chain carries TRBV4-1 and TRBJ2-7; 9 bases fit TRBD2. CDR1 MGHRA and CDR2 YSYEKL come from the germline V gene. This CDR3 contains 14 residues. V lost 8 bases and J lost 0; bases outside the gene matches: 5. CDR3 nucleotide sequence: TGCGCCAGCGGGAGGACTAGCGACTCCTACGAGCAGTACTTC. Amino acid sequence: CASGRTSDSYEQYF.

The chain is built from TRBV5-4 and TRBJ2-1; 8 bases fit TRBD2. The junction had 7 bases not matched to a gene; V was cut back by 0 bases and J by 8 bases. The CDR3 is 15 residues long. CDR1 is SGHNT and CDR2 is YYREEE in the germline V gene (reference sequence). CDR3 loop: CASSLGVGGAYEQFF. CDR3 DNA sequence: TGTGCCAGCAGCTTGGGTGTCGGGGGGGCCTATGAGCAGTTCTTC.

This clone was recorded only once. CDR3 coding DNA: TGTGCCAGCAGCTCGACAATCGGACAGGAGACCTACGAGCAGTACTTC. It yields the protein CASSSTIGQETYEQYF. V usage is TRBV13 and J usage is TRBJ2-7, with 7 nucleotides matching TRBD1. Trimming removed 4 bases from V and 2 bases from J; junction bases left unmatched: 11. Germline lookup yields CDR1 PRHDT and CDR2 FYEKMQ (reference sequence). This CDR3 is built from 16 residues.

The chain has TRBV7-7 and TRBJ2-5; possible D gene TRBD1, 5 bases. Germline V lookup: CDR1 SSHAT, CDR2 FNYEAQ (reference sequence). V was pared by 5 bases and J by 2 bases, with 12 bases between. The CDR3 has 14 amino acids. The CDR3 protein is CASSPLTVQETQYF. The CDR3 DNA follows: TGTGCCAGCAGCCCCCTGACAGTGCAAGAGACCCAGTACTTC.

V gene TRBV19 combines with J gene TRBJ2-3, with 12 bases aligning to TRBD2. V lost 3 bases to trimming and J lost 2 bases; unmatched junction nucleotides: 6. Germline V CDR1 and CDR2: LNHDA, SQIVND (reference sequence). The CDR3 is 17 residues long. The CDR3 is CASSILGLAGYTDTQYF. The DNA for the CDR3 is TGTGCCAGTAGTATTCTTGGACTAGCGGGGTACACAGATACGCAGTATTTT.

The chain recombines TRBV7-2 with TRBJ1-6; 9 nucleotides line up with TRBD1. CDR3 length equals 14 residues. Germline lookup yields CDR1 SGHTA and CDR2 FQGNSA. With V trimmed by 6 bases and J by 7 bases, 4 bases remained unmatched. CDR3 sequence: CASRKTGGNSPLHF. The CDR3 nucleotides are TGTGCCAGCAGAAAGACAGGGGGGAATTCACCCCTCCACTTT.

This chain connects TRBV27 to TRBJ2-7; 8 nucleotides agree with TRBD2. The CDR3 contains 15 residues. After removal of 7 bases from V and 2 bases from J, the junction contained 10 bases not matched to a gene. CDR1 is MNHEY and CDR2 is SMNVEV in the germline V gene (reference sequence). DNA for the CDR3: TGTGCCAGCACCCTCAGTGGCGGGAGGACCTACGAGCAGTACTTC. This codes for CASTLSGGRTYEQYF.